Listed here are 30 T cell receptor beta chains from one sample, sequenced in a study of shared clonotypes between healthy human individuals. The method was immunoSEQ multiplex PCR; TCRdb's version includes in-frame clones alone and lacks a portion of them. The sample contains about 800,000 clones, about 97% of which appear only once. Naive CD8 isolation took CD45RO-negative cells positively selected for CCR7 and excluded terminally differentiated effector memory CD45RA+ cells. The sample was naive CD8+ T cells sorted from blood. The receptor source for this set is a man aged 30-40 years in good health.

The chain employs TRBV11-3 and TRBJ2-3, with TRBD2 matching 8 bases. J lost 4 bases, V lost 5 bases, and 17 bases had no gene match. Per the germline V gene, CDR1 is SGHNT and CDR2 is YENEEA. CDR3 length equals 18 residues. Here the CDR3 reads CASSPYLAREGGPDTQYF. DNA of the CDR3: TGTGCCAGCAGCCCCTACCTCGCACGGGAGGGCGGCCCAGATACGCAGTATTTT.

V and J are TRBV2 and TRBJ2-7; possible D gene TRBD2, 6 bases. Deletions cut 7 bases from V and 3 bases from J, with 16 bases between. Per the germline V gene, CDR1 is SNHLY and CDR2 is FYNNEI. CDR3 length: 14 residues. The CDR3 loop reads CASIKGLASYEQYF. Written as DNA, the CDR3 is TGTGCCAGCATCAAAGGTCTAGCGAGCTACGAGCAGTACTTC.

A remark on this clone: The same CDR3 is also encoded by other DNA sequences in this sample. The V and J genes are TRBV29-1 and TRBJ2-7; 12 positions agree with TRBD2. Germline CDR1 reads SQVTM; CDR2 reads ANQGSEA. This CDR3 is 13 amino acids long. V trimming: 4 bases; J trimming: 3 bases; junction bases outside the gene matches: 1. CDR3 DNA sequence: TGCAGCGTTGGGGGACTAGCGGGCTACGAGCAGTACTTC. Translation gives CSVGGLAGYEQYF.

About this clone: At one of its ends the junction is not consistent with the germline gene, which may arise from a read error. The CDR3 sequence: CATSEPAETQYF. The DNA for the CDR3 is TGTGCCACCAGTGAGCCGGCGGAGACCCAGTACTTC. J is TRBJ2-5 and V is TRBV2, with unresolved D. The V gene's germline CDR1 is SNHLY and CDR2 FYNNEI. The CDR3 loop spans 12 amino acids.

V is TRBV27 and J is TRBJ2-1, with 11 nucleotides matching TRBD2. V gave up 8 bases and J gave up 3 bases; unmatched junction bases: 0. The CDR3 has 13 residues. Germline V gene lookup returns CDR1 MNHEY and CDR2 SMNVEV (reference sequence). CDR3: CASGTSGYNEQFF. DNA of the CDR3: TGTGCCAGCGGGACTAGCGGCTACAATGAGCAGTTCTTC.

The V call is TRBV30, the J call TRBJ1-5; TRBD1 matches at 8 bases. V lost 3 bases and J lost 4; bases outside the gene matches: 5. This CDR3 region has 14 residues. The V gene's germline CDR1 is GTSNPN and CDR2 SVGIG (reference sequence). CDR3 DNA: TGTGCCTGGAGCAGGACAGGGCAAAATCAGCCCCAGCATTTT. Protein sequence: CAWSRTGQNQPQHF.

Here the CDR3 DNA reads TGTGCCAGCAGCTTATACGGGTCTGAAGCTTTCTTT. This sequence encodes CASSLYGSEAFF. This chain links TRBV7-6 with TRBJ1-1; D gene uncertain. The CDR3 length is 12 residues. V dropped 2 bases and J dropped 6 bases, with 7 bases sitting between them. Germline V lookup: CDR1 SGHVS, CDR2 FNYEAQ.

This clone was detected once. The rearrangement joins TRBV28 to TRBJ2-7, with D possibly being TRBD1 (5 bases). Germline CDR1 is MDHEN and CDR2 is SYDVKM. The CDR3 is 13 amino acids. V was trimmed by 6 bases and J by 0 bases, leaving 9 bases between them. This CDR3 reads CASSPGYSYEQYF. The CDR3 DNA is TGTGCCAGCAGCCCAGGGTACTCCTACGAGCAGTACTTC.

The V and J genes are TRBV11-2 and TRBJ2-3; D remains ambiguous. CDR1 and CDR2 from the germline V gene are SGHAT and FQNNGV. Trimming left V 3 bases short and J 2 bases short, with 6 bases between. The CDR3 contains 13 residues. CDR3 in DNA: TGTGCCAGCAGCTTGGACCTCACAGATACGCAGTATTTT. This encodes CASSLDLTDTQYF.

The CDR3 DNA is TGTGCCAGCAGCTTGCAGCTAGCGGGAGGCGATGAGCAGTTCTTC. Its translation: CASSLQLAGGDEQFF. The V call is TRBV7-6, the J call TRBJ2-1, with 11 bases identical to TRBD2. CDR3 size: 15 residues. Germline V gene data show CDR1 as SGHVS and CDR2 as FNYEAQ. Unmatched junction bases numbered 6, after V lost 3 bases and J lost 8 bases.

CDR3 region: CASSQDWGSYNEQFF. CDR3 nucleotide sequence: TGCGCCAGCAGCCAGGACTGGGGCTCCTACAATGAGCAGTTCTTC. The chain employs TRBV5-1 and TRBJ2-1; a possible D gene is TRBD2 (5 bases). The V gene lost 4 bases and the J gene lost 0 bases, with 11 bases spanning the gap. In germline, CDR1 is SGHRS, CDR2 YFSETQ. This CDR3 spans 15 amino acids.

The CDR3 bases are TGTGCCACCAGGCCACAGGGGAACACTGAAGCTTTCTTT. Amino acid sequence: CATRPQGNTEAFF. This chain uses TRBV15 with TRBJ1-1; possible D gene TRBD1, 6 bases. The ends were cut back, 6 bases at V and 1 base at J, with 9 bases in the middle. Germline V lookup: CDR1 LNHNV, CDR2 YYDKDF (reference sequence). CDR3 size: 13 residues.

CDR3 DNA sequence: TGTGCTACCGGGACAGGGGACCATGCGCAGTACTTC. It specifies CATGTGDHAQYF. This chain uses TRBV27 with TRBJ2-7; TRBD1 agrees at 10 bases. CDR3 length: 12 residues. CDR1 and CDR2 from the germline V gene are MNHEY and SMNVEV (reference sequence).

About this clone: A junction boundary mismatches the germline segment, possibly from a read error. The genes are TRBV5-1 and TRBJ2-1; 8 bases fit TRBD1. CDR3 size: 15 residues. Per the germline V gene, CDR1 is SGHRS and CDR2 is YFSETQ. The CDR3 here is CASTLGTGMFDEQFF. The CDR3 DNA reads TGCGCCAGCACCTTGGGGACAGGAATGTTTGATGAGCAGTTCTTC.

The rearrangement links TRBV7-2 to TRBJ2-3, with a possible D match to TRBD1 (6 bases). V gave up 4 bases and J gave up 2 bases, with 16 bases separating them. Germline CDR1 and CDR2: SGHTA and FQGNSA. This CDR3 region has 16 residues. This CDR3 reads CASSSRQVEITDTQYF. CDR3 DNA: TGTGCCAGCAGCTCCAGACAGGTTGAAATCACAGATACGCAGTATTTT.

The CDR3 region is CASSSGSSGTSGPYNEQFF. The CDR3 nucleotides are TGTGCCAGCAGCTCAGGGAGCTCCGGGACTAGCGGTCCCTACAATGAGCAGTTCTTC. The chain has TRBV7-9 and TRBJ2-1; 11 positions agree with TRBD2. The length of the CDR3 is 19 residues. Germline values: CDR1 SEHNR, CDR2 FQNEAQ (reference sequence). V was clipped by 4 bases and J by 2 bases; unmatched bases: 13.

This chain links TRBV6-5 with TRBJ1-5; unclear D gene. Trimming cost V 3 bases and J 4 bases, with 13 bases left between them. Germline V lookup: CDR1 MNHEY, CDR2 SVGAGI. The CDR3 runs 15 residues. DNA for the CDR3: TGTGCCAGCAGTTATCGGTACGGTTGGAATCAGCCCCAGCATTTT. Translating it yields CASSYRYGWNQPQHF.

The V gene is TRBV29-1, the J gene TRBJ2-7; 14 bases map to TRBD2. Per germline, CDR1 SQVTM and CDR2 ANQGSEA. The CDR3 runs 13 residues. V dropped 6 bases and J dropped 6; count of bases not matched to a gene: 4. CDR3 bases: TGCAGCGTACCGGGACTAGCGGGAGTCGAGCAGTACTTC. This translates into CSVPGLAGVEQYF.

This CDR3 is CATADRAYNEQFF. The CDR3 coding sequence is TGTGCCACTGCCGACAGGGCATACAATGAGCAGTTCTTC. The rearrangement joins TRBV2 to TRBJ2-1; 7 bases are shared with TRBD1. In germline, CDR1 is SNHLY, CDR2 FYNNEI. This CDR3 is built from 13 residues. Unmatched junction bases numbered 7, after V lost 10 bases and J lost 4 bases.

This chain uses TRBV4-3 with TRBJ2-6; D is possibly TRBD2 (5 bases). There are 16 residues in the CDR3. V shed 0 bases and J shed 3 bases, with 9 bases lying between them. CDR1 and CDR2 (germline): LGHNA, YSLEER. The CDR3 spells CASSQDRGRGANVLTF. The CDR3 DNA reads TGCGCCAGCAGCCAAGATCGAGGGCGTGGGGCCAACGTCCTGACTTTC.

The chain combines TRBV5-1 with TRBJ2-1; 12 nucleotides align to TRBD2. V was pared by 4 bases and J by 4 bases, with 30 bases of the junction left unmatched. This CDR3 comprises 24 residues. Germline V gene data show CDR1 as SGHRS and CDR2 as YFSETQ. Written as DNA, the CDR3 is TGCGCCAGCAGCCAAAGAGGGACAGGGACGACTAGCGGGAGTTCCGTGACAAGTTACAATGAGCAGTTCTTC. Its translation is CASSQRGTGTTSGSSVTSYNEQFF. Full variable domain (missing parts from reference TRBV5-1 and TRBJ2-1): KAGVTQTPRYLIKTRGQQVTLSCSPISGHRSVSWYQQTPGQGLQFLFEYFSETQRNKGNFPGRFSGRQFSNSRSEMNVSTLELGDSALYLCASSQRGTGTTSGSSVTSYNEQFFGPGTRLTVL.

The V call is TRBV13, the J call TRBJ1-3; possible D gene TRBD1, 6 bases. V was shortened by 4 bases and J by 6 bases, with 16 bases between the two germline ends. In germline, CDR1 is PRHDT, CDR2 FYEKMQ (reference sequence). The CDR3 consists of 15 residues. The DNA of the CDR3 is TGTGCCAGCAGCTCAACAGGGCGTGAATCAAACACCATATATTTT. It specifies CASSSTGRESNTIYF.

This chain connects TRBV4-1 to TRBJ2-4; either TRBD1 or TRBD2 may supply D (5 bases each). The germline V gene has CDR1 MGHRA and CDR2 YSYEKL. The CDR3 length is 12 residues. V was shortened by 8 bases and J by 9 bases, with 14 bases between the two germline ends. This CDR3 is CASEGPSSIQYF. The DNA of the CDR3 is TGCGCCAGCGAGGGACCATCCAGCATTCAGTACTTC.

The genes are TRBV18 and TRBJ2-1; 9 bases agree with TRBD2. Germline CDR1 reads KGHSH; CDR2 reads LQKENI. The V gene end was trimmed by 5 bases and the J gene end by 4 bases; junction bases not matched to a gene: 18. CDR3 length: 19 residues. This CDR3 is CASSGDISSGTSSYNEQFF. The CDR3 DNA reads as TGTGCCAGCTCAGGAGACATTTCTAGCGGGACCTCATCTTACAATGAGCAGTTCTTC.

The gene calls are TRBV7-7 and TRBJ2-7; 7 nucleotides align to TRBD2. V shed 5 bases, J shed 5 bases, and the junction held 12 bases outside the gene matches. CDR1 is SSHAT and CDR2 is FNYEAQ in the germline V gene (reference sequence). This CDR3 comprises 15 residues. CDR3 amino acids: CASSAGEGDRDEQYF. CDR3 sequence (DNA): TGTGCCAGCAGCGCGGGAGAGGGCGATCGGGACGAGCAGTACTTC. The full variable domain, its missing parts supplied by reference TRBV7-7 and TRBJ2-7, is GAGVSQSPRYKVTKRGQDVTLRCDPISSHATLYWYQQALGQGPEFLTYFNYEAQPDKSGLPSDRFSAERPEGSISTLTIQRTEQRDSAMYRCASSAGEGDRDEQYFGPGTRLTVT.

The chain links TRBV19 to TRBJ2-1, with D perhaps matching TRBD2 (7 bases). The CDR3 sequence is 19 residues long. Germline CDR1 reads LNHDA; CDR2 reads SQIVND (reference sequence). Trimming removed 7 bases at V and 2 bases at J, with 27 bases between. CDR3 sequence: CASTPDILSGDMTYNEQFF. The DNA of the CDR3 is TGTGCCAGTACCCCTGATATTCTAAGCGGGGACATGACCTACAATGAGCAGTTCTTC. Together with reference TRBV19 and TRBJ2-1, the CDR3 gives the full variable domain: DGGITQSPKYLFRKEGQNVTLSCEQNLNHDAMYWYRQDPGQGLRLIYYSQIVNDFQKGDIAEGYSVSREKKESFPLTVTSAQKNPTAFYLCASTPDILSGDMTYNEQFFGPGTRLTVL.

The chain combines TRBV11-3 with TRBJ2-1; TRBD1 is a possible D gene (6 bases). Trimming pared 7 bases from V and 7 bases from J, leaving 17 bases between. This CDR3 comprises 14 residues. The V gene's germline CDR1 is SGHNT and CDR2 YENEEA. The CDR3 region is CASTQGRGANEQFF. The CDR3 DNA follows: TGTGCCAGCACTCAGGGGAGAGGGGCAAATGAGCAGTTCTTC.

This chain joins TRBV18 and TRBJ2-1, with unresolved D. This CDR3 contains 15 residues. Trimming stripped 3 bases from V and 0 bases from J, with 9 bases between. Germline CDR1 KGHSH, CDR2 LQKENI. CDR3 nucleotide sequence: TGTGCCAGCTCACCTCCGCCGGACTCCTACAATGAGCAGTTCTTC. Encoded protein: CASSPPPDSYNEQFF.

The rearrangement uses TRBV29-1 and TRBJ2-7; TRBD1 might be the D (6 bases). Germline V CDR1 and CDR2: SQVTM, ANQGSEA. The CDR3 consists of 13 residues. Trimming removed 0 bases at V and 6 bases at J, with 12 bases between. In DNA form, the CDR3 reads TGCAGCGTTGAAGATCACAGGGTCTCCGAGCAGTACTTC. It specifies CSVEDHRVSEQYF.

The chain combines TRBV7-6 with TRBJ2-2; no reliable D call. The CDR3 contains 14 residues. The V and J ends lost 3 bases and 1 base respectively, with 6 bases between them. Germline V gene lookup returns CDR1 SGHVS and CDR2 FNYEAQ. The CDR3 sequence: CASSFAGNTGELFF. The CDR3 nucleotides read TGTGCCAGCAGCTTTGCTGGGAACACCGGGGAGCTGTTTTTT.